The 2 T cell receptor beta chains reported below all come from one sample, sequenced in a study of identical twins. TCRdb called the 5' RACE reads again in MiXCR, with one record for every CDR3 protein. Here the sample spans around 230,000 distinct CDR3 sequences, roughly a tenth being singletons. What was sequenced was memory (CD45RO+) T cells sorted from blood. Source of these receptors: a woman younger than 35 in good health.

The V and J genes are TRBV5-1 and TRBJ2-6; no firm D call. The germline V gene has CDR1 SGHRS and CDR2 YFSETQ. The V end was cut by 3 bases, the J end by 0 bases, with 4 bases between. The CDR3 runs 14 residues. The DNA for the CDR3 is TGCGCCAGCAGCTCGATCTCTGGGGCCAACGTCCTGACTTTC. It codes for CASSSISGANVLTF.

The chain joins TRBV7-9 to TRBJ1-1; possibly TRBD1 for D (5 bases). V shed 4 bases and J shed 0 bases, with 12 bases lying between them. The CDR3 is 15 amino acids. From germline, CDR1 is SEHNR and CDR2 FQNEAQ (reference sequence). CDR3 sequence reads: CASSSGGVMNTEAFF. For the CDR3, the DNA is TGTGCCAGCAGCTCTGGGGGGGTCATGAACACTGAAGCTTTCTTT.